The 14 T cell receptor beta chains given below trace back to one sample, sequenced in a study of blood T cells in healthy people across ages. A sample-barcoded 5' primer and a J-beta primer mix were used in a second PCR of roughly 6 to 12 cycles. TCRdb processed the 5' RACE reads anew with MiXCR; each CDR3 protein has one entry. Counted here are about 1.4 million distinct CDR3 sequences, approximately 63% occurring once; the ten biggest clones make up over 5%. The source material was blood. These receptors were taken from a man aged 18 to 29 in good health.

V gene TRBV29-1 combines with J gene TRBJ2-5, with D perhaps matching TRBD1 or TRBD2 (5 bases each). V was clipped by 3 bases and J by 11 bases, with 25 bases between them. CDR1 SQVTM and CDR2 ANQGSEA come from the germline V gene. The CDR3 sequence is 15 residues long. The CDR3 DNA reads TGCAGCGTTGAGGGGCACTCCGGGGTTTACAATGAGCAGTACTTC. It translates to CSVEGHSGVYNEQYF.

The chain is built from TRBV4-1 and TRBJ2-2; no definite D call. The germline gives CDR1 MGHRA, CDR2 YSYEKL. Trimming stripped 0 bases from V and 0 bases from J, with 14 bases between. There are 18 residues in the CDR3. CDR3 protein: CASSQDVGLRSNTGELFF. CDR3 sequence (DNA): TGCGCCAGCAGCCAAGATGTAGGTCTCCGCTCGAACACCGGGGAGCTGTTTTTT.

V gene TRBV9 combines with J gene TRBJ2-3; no clear D. Trimming stripped 0 bases from V and 3 bases from J, with 11 bases between. The CDR3 sequence is 15 residues long. CDR1 and CDR2 from the germline V gene are SGDLS and YYNGEE. The CDR3 nucleotides are TGTGCCAGCAGCGTAGAGGGCCGACAAACAGATACGCAGTATTTT. Protein product: CASSVEGRQTDTQYF.

The chain joins TRBV29-1 to TRBJ2-5; D tentatively fits TRBD1 or TRBD2 (7 bases each). The CDR3 extends over 18 amino acids. V lost 6 bases to trimming and J lost 3 bases, with 29 bases between them. Germline loops: CDR1 SQVTM, CDR2 ANQGSEA. CDR3 bases: TGCAGCGTCGAGGGGACATCCTCAGGGGGAGGGCCAGAAGAGACCCAGTACTTC. Protein: CSVEGTSSGGGPEETQYF. The full variable domain, rest sourced from reference TRBV29-1 and TRBJ2-5, is SAVISQKPSRDICQRGTSLTIQCQVDSQVTMMFWYRQQPGQSLTLIATANQGSEATYESGFVIDKFPISRPNLTFSTLTVSNMSPEDSSIYLCSVEGTSSGGGPEETQYFGPGTRLLVL.

In nucleotides, the CDR3 is TGTGCCAGCAGCCAAACCGCGGGGTTCTCCTACAATGAGCAGTTCTTC. It translates to CASSQTAGFSYNEQFF. The chain employs TRBV6-2 or TRBV6-3 and TRBJ2-1, with a possible D match to TRBD2 (6 bases). Looked up from germline, CDR1 is MNHEY and CDR2 is SVGEGT. Trimming left V 6 bases short and J 0 bases short, with 15 bases between. CDR3 length equals 16 residues.

The chain recombines TRBV7-2 with TRBJ2-7; perhaps D is TRBD1 or TRBD2 (5 bases each). Germline CDR1 reads SGHTA; CDR2 reads FQGNSA. Between the trimmed V and J ends, which lost 0 bases and 5 bases, there was a span of 20 bases. CDR3 length equals 17 residues. The CDR3 DNA follows: TGTGCCAGCAGCTTAGCCGGTACCTCGGCAGGGACCCACGAGCAGTACTTC. Its translation: CASSLAGTSAGTHEQYF.

The chain links TRBV29-1 to TRBJ1-4; 7 bases match TRBD1. This CDR3 is 14 amino acids long. V trimming: 4 bases; J trimming: 6 bases; junction bases outside the gene matches: 8. Per the germline V gene, CDR1 is SQVTM and CDR2 is ANQGSEA. The CDR3 region is CSVVAGGSDEKLFF. The CDR3 DNA reads as TGCAGCGTTGTGGCAGGGGGGTCTGATGAAAAACTGTTTTTT.

The genes are TRBV5-8 and TRBJ2-5; D is undetermined. The CDR3 extends over 14 amino acids. Deletions cut 0 bases from V and 3 bases from J, with 9 bases between. The germline V gene encodes CDR1 SGHTS and CDR2 YDEGEE. The CDR3 DNA sequence: TGTGCCAGCAGCTTGGAATTTGGGGAAGAGACCCAGTACTTC. It is translated as CASSLEFGEETQYF.

This chain links TRBV5-1 with TRBJ2-7; possibly TRBD1 for D (6 bases). The germline V and J ends were trimmed by 4 bases and 3 bases, with 17 bases remaining between them. Per germline, CDR1 SGHRS and CDR2 YFSETQ. The CDR3 spans 15 residues. The CDR3 region has the DNA TGCGCCAGCAGCAACCAGAGGAGCAGGGGCTACGAGCAGTACTTC. Its translation is CASSNQRSRGYEQYF. Combining the CDR3 with reference TRBV5-1 and TRBJ2-7 gives the whole variable domain KAGVTQTPRYLIKTRGQQVTLSCSPISGHRSVSWYQQTPGQGLQFLFEYFSETQRNKGNFPGRFSGRQFSNSRSEMNVSTLELGDSALYLCASSNQRSRGYEQYFGPGTRLTVT.

The chain couples TRBV12-3 or TRBV12-4 to TRBJ1-5; D unresolved. The CDR3 has 15 amino acids. Trimming removed 6 bases at V and 0 bases at J, with 12 bases between. In DNA, the CDR3 is TGTGCCAGCAGCCCCGGAGTTTATAGCAATCAGCCCCAGCATTTT. This codes for CASSPGVYSNQPQHF.

The V call is TRBV29-1, the J call TRBJ2-1, with TRBD1 identical over 12 bases. CDR3 size: 16 residues. V shed 5 bases and J 7 bases; nucleotides not matched to a gene: 12. Germline CDR1 SQVTM, CDR2 ANQGSEA. For the CDR3, the DNA is TGCAGCGTTTTAAATCCGGGACAGGGGGCGTGGAATGAGCAGTTCTTC. It yields the protein CSVLNPGQGAWNEQFF.

This clonotype was seen a handful of times. The chain carries TRBV4-1 and TRBJ2-7; tentatively, D is TRBD1 (5 bases). The length of the CDR3 is 15 residues. The V end lost 6 bases, the J end lost 4 bases, and 19 bases lay between the germline ends. Germline V gene data show CDR1 as MGHRA and CDR2 as YSYEKL. CDR3 loop: CASRQVVGGEYEQYF. The CDR3 nucleotides are TGCGCCAGCAGACAGGTAGTTGGCGGTGAATACGAGCAGTACTTC.

This chain uses TRBV9 with TRBJ2-3; TRBD2 matches at 10 bases. The CDR3 has 16 residues. The germline V gene encodes CDR1 SGDLS and CDR2 YYNGEE. V lost 0 bases, J lost 5 bases, and 6 bases stayed unmatched. The CDR3 loop reads CASSVVPSGSRDTQYF. The DNA for the CDR3 is TGTGCCAGCAGCGTAGTACCTAGCGGGAGTAGAGATACGCAGTATTTT.

This chain connects TRBV21-1 to TRBJ2-7; the table names TRBD2, a call not compared with the DNA. TRBV21-1 is deemed a pseudogene. CDR3 length: 17 residues. In nucleotides, the CDR3 is TGTGCCAGCAGCAAAGTCGTTCTAGCGGGGAGAAACTACGAGCAGTACTTC. Protein: CASSKVVLAGRNYEQYF.